The table lists the clone carrying this TCR beta chain with a count of one. Its antigen is unidentified. The data stem from a study of cytomegalovirus exposure and HLA in healthy donors. On the study more broadly: Among the 300 to 500 donors who were genotyped, over 70% fell in the genetic ancestry cluster that is associated with self-reported Caucasian donors.

V shed 0 bases, J shed 4 bases, and the junction held 5 bases outside the gene matches. This CDR3 comprises 15 residues. The germline V gene has CDR1 GTSNPN and CDR2 SVGIG (reference sequence). General study findings and limits: TRBV6-2, TRBV6-3 and other indistinguishable V segments were excluded. Most TCR sequences proved rare, with some public TCRs found in many donors.

It was with 60 Vbeta and 13 Jbeta primers that the PCR ran. TCRdb's copy holds only in-frame clones and misses some; the assay was immunoSEQ multiplex PCR. The repertoire holds 150,000 to 200,000 clones, around 87% seen once, with more than 1.5% in the top ten. As for the donors, each was a healthy bone marrow donor. This clonotype was obtained from a woman between 18 and 29 years old in good health and CMV-seronegative. This chain uses TRBV30 with TRBJ2-2, with 7 bases identical to TRBD2. Sequencing was carried out using PBMCs. The CDR3 bases are TGTGCCTGGAGTGTAAGCGGGACCTTCACCGGGGAGCTGTTTTTT. Translated: CAWSVSGTFTGELFF.